Given below is one T cell receptor (beta chain) in context. Germline CDR1 is LGHNA and CDR2 is YSLEER. V gave up 2 bases and J gave up 0 bases; unmatched junction bases: 13. This CDR3 is 19 amino acids long. The sample belongs to a study of shared T cell receptors in the human thymus. Some clones are missing from TCRdb's copy, which holds only in-frame ones; the method was immunoSEQ multiplex PCR. The sample yields approximately 490,000 clones, 75% to 85% seen once. The sample was also linked to a second study, of human thymus T cells. From that study: Healthy Finnish infants undergoing corrective surgery for congenital heart defects provided the donor material. Thymus was obtained from resections taken during corrective heart surgery.

This clonotype was obtained from a boy younger than two with a congenital heart defect. The rearrangement links TRBV4-3 to TRBJ2-7, with 10 bases matching TRBD2. Sequenced input: thymocytes. CDR3 sequence reads: CASSQSSAGGHNPSYEQYF. The CDR3 DNA sequence: TGCGCCAGCAGCCAATCATCAGCGGGAGGGCACAACCCCTCCTACGAGCAGTACTTC.